A single sample is the source of the 28 T cell receptor beta chains below, sequenced in a study of T cell responses to AZD1222 COVID-19 vaccine. Some clones are missing from TCRdb's copy, which holds only in-frame ones; the method was immunoSEQ multiplex PCR. The sample yields 150,000 or so clones, about nine tenths seen once. The material was peripheral blood, obtained on day 0 of AZD1222 vaccination. The receptor set was obtained from an adult in good health.

The chain joins TRBV27 to TRBJ1-1; 7 bases match TRBD1. Unmatched junction bases numbered 1, after V lost 3 bases and J lost 3 bases. This CDR3 is 13 amino acids long. CDR1 and CDR2 (germline): MNHEY, SMNVEV (reference sequence). CDR3 loop: CASSFDRDTEAFF. CDR3 nucleotides: TGTGCCAGCAGTTTCGACAGGGACACTGAAGCTTTCTTT.

The chain joins TRBV5-1 to TRBJ1-4; D is undetermined. There are 13 residues in the CDR3. Germline CDR1 is SGHRS and CDR2 is YFSETQ. The V and J ends lost 4 bases and 4 bases respectively, with 8 bases between them. Here the CDR3 DNA reads TGCGCCAGCAGCGGAACAGATAATGAAAAACTGTTTTTT. This sequence encodes CASSGTDNEKLFF.

The rearrangement uses TRBV14 and TRBJ2-1; perhaps D is TRBD1 or TRBD2 (7 bases each). This CDR3 region has 16 residues. Germline values: CDR1 SGHDN, CDR2 FVKESK. V was trimmed by 4 bases and J by 4 bases, leaving 17 bases between them. CDR3 in amino acids: CASSPLRGGAYNEQFF. The CDR3 nucleotides are TGTGCCAGCAGCCCCCTCAGGGGGGGGGCTTACAATGAGCAGTTCTTC.

The chain recombines TRBV29-1 with TRBJ1-2; 7 positions agree with TRBD1. This CDR3 is built from 14 residues. The J segment lost 6 bases and the V segment lost 0 bases, leaving 7 bases of the junction unmatched. Germline V lookup: CDR1 SQVTM, CDR2 ANQGSEA. The CDR3, as DNA: TGCAGCGTTGAAGATTCCGGGACAGTGCATGGCTACACCTTC. Its protein product is CSVEDSGTVHGYTF.

The chain employs TRBV7-9 and TRBJ1-6; D is unresolved. Germline assignment: CDR1 SEHNR and CDR2 FQNEAQ (reference sequence). V shed 1 base and J shed 0 bases, with 7 bases lying between them. The CDR3 has 16 amino acids. This chain's CDR3 is CASSLGPSSYNSPLHF. CDR3 in DNA: TGTGCCAGCAGCTTAGGCCCGAGCTCCTATAATTCACCCCTCCACTTT.

This chain uses TRBV2 with TRBJ1-2; D is perhaps TRBD1 (5 bases). The germline CDR1 and CDR2 sequences are SNHLY and FYNNEI. The germline V and J ends were trimmed by 6 bases and 4 bases, with 12 bases remaining between them. The CDR3 totals 13 residues. As DNA, the CDR3 is TGTGCCAGCAGGGGGGGTCAGCTCTATGGCTACACCTTC. This sequence encodes CASRGGQLYGYTF. Looking up the rest from reference TRBV2 and TRBJ1-2 gives the full variable domain: EPEVTQTPSHQVTQMGQEVILRCVPISNHLYFYWYRQILGQKVEFLVSFYNNEISEKSEIFDDQFSVERPDGSNFTLKIRSTKLEDSAMYFCASRGGQLYGYTFGSGTRLTVV.

The chain recombines TRBV4-2 with TRBJ1-5; tentative D call: TRBD1 (6 bases). CDR1 and CDR2 (germline): LGHNA, YNFKEQ. The CDR3 is 17 amino acids. V lost 0 bases and J 3 bases, leaving 15 bases between the germline ends. CDR3 in amino acids: CASSQDGAGGPNQPQHF. CDR3 DNA sequence: TGTGCCAGCAGCCAAGATGGGGCCGGGGGGCCCAATCAGCCCCAGCATTTT.

The CDR3 coding sequence is TGTGCCAGCACCAAACAGGGGGCCGATGAGCAGTTCTTC. It yields the protein CASTKQGADEQFF. V and J are TRBV12-3 or TRBV12-4 and TRBJ2-1; 9 bases are shared with TRBD1. Trimming cost V 7 bases and J 8 bases; bases outside gene matches: 6. The CDR3 contains 13 residues.

V gene TRBV29-1 combines with J gene TRBJ1-3; no definite D call. The CDR3 length is 13 residues. CDR1 SQVTM and CDR2 ANQGSEA come from the germline V gene. Trimming cost V 4 bases and J 3 bases, with 10 bases left between them. CDR3 residues: CSVVRGGGNTIYF. CDR3 in DNA: TGCAGCGTTGTTCGGGGAGGTGGAAACACCATATATTTT. Full variable domain (rest looked up from reference TRBV29-1 and TRBJ1-3): SAVISQKPSRDICQRGTSLTIQCQVDSQVTMMFWYRQQPGQSLTLIATANQGSEATYESGFVIDKFPISRPNLTFSTLTVSNMSPEDSSIYLCSVVRGGGNTIYFGEGSWLTVV.

CDR3 sequence: CASSELAGYVQETQYF. The CDR3 DNA is TGTGCCAGCAGTGAACTAGCGGGGTACGTCCAAGAGACCCAGTACTTC. The chain joins TRBV2 to TRBJ2-5; TRBD2 aligns across 9 bases. With 2 bases clipped from V and 1 base from J, the junction kept 5 bases outside the gene matches. Per the germline V gene, CDR1 is SNHLY and CDR2 is FYNNEI. The CDR3 covers 16 residues.

There are a few counts of this clone. V and J are TRBV18 and TRBJ2-7, with 12 positions matching TRBD1. The trim removed 4 bases at V and 4 bases at J, leaving 2 bases unmatched. The CDR3 sequence is 14 residues long. The germline gives CDR1 KGHSH, CDR2 LQKENI. This CDR3 reads CASSQGQGAYEQYF. Here the CDR3 DNA reads TGTGCCAGCTCACAGGGACAGGGGGCGTACGAGCAGTACTTC.

The gene calls are TRBV19 and TRBJ1-1; 7 bases align to TRBD1. The germline V gene encodes CDR1 LNHDA and CDR2 SQIVND (reference sequence). There are 16 residues in the CDR3. With V trimmed by 0 bases and J by 5 bases, 9 bases remained unmatched. The CDR3 nucleotides are TGTGCCAGTAGTATAGATCCGGACAGGTCCGTGACTGAAGCTTTCTTT. This encodes CASSIDPDRSVTEAFF.

The chain combines TRBV4-3 with TRBJ1-1; unclear D gene. The CDR3 consists of 14 residues. Trimming pared 0 bases from V and 4 bases from J, leaving 9 bases between. Germline CDR1 and CDR2: LGHNA and YSLEER. The CDR3 DNA is TGCGCCAGCAGCCAAGATCCGGAGGGCACTGAAGCTTTCTTT. This codes for CASSQDPEGTEAFF.

The chain couples TRBV7-3 to TRBJ1-5; possibly TRBD1 for D (5 bases). Germline CDR1 SGHTA, CDR2 FQGTGA. The CDR3 runs 15 residues. Trimming stripped 0 bases from V and 5 bases from J, with 11 bases between. DNA of the CDR3: TGTGCCAGCAGCTTAACGTCAGGGTACGATCAGCCCCAGCATTTT. Amino acids: CASSLTSGYDQPQHF.

This clone was counted once. The chain joins TRBV6-1 to TRBJ1-5; D is unclear. V lost 2 bases to trimming and J lost 2 bases, with 7 bases between them. The CDR3 consists of 14 residues. Germline V CDR1 and CDR2: MNHNS, SASEGT. The DNA of the CDR3 is TGTGCCAGCAGTGAAAATTGGGGCAATCAGCCCCAGCATTTT. This translates into CASSENWGNQPQHF.

V gene TRBV6-5 combines with J gene TRBJ1-2; D is unresolved. The CDR3 contains 13 residues. V was pared by 11 bases and J by 8 bases, with 21 bases between. Germline loops: CDR1 MNHEY, CDR2 SVGAGI. The CDR3 reads CALVARVLDGYTF. In DNA, the CDR3 is TGTGCCCTCGTGGCCCGGGTTCTTGACGGCTACACCTTC.

The J gene is TRBJ1-5, the V gene TRBV6-2 or TRBV6-3; D is unresolved. V gave up 6 bases and J gave up 3 bases, with 15 bases separating them. CDR1 and CDR2 (germline): MNHEY, SVGEGT. The CDR3 length is 15 residues. The CDR3 DNA reads as TGTGCCAGCAGCCTAAACACCCAAAACAATCAGCCCCAGCATTTT. The encoded protein is CASSLNTQNNQPQHF.

The CDR3 DNA sequence: TGTGCCAGCAGTGAAGCAGGTAAGTTGCGCGAGCAGTACTTC. This translates into CASSEAGKLREQYF. The gene calls are TRBV6-4 and TRBJ2-7; D gene unclear. Germline loops: CDR1 MRHNA, CDR2 SNTAGT. CDR3 length: 14 residues. The V end was cut by 3 bases, the J end by 6 bases, with 15 bases between.

V usage is TRBV19 and J usage is TRBJ1-2; D ambiguous. From germline, CDR1 is LNHDA and CDR2 SQIVND (reference sequence). Trimming removed 10 bases at V and 2 bases at J, with 14 bases between. This CDR3 is 13 amino acids long. The CDR3 nucleotides are TGTGCCACCGGGGAGCAGGCCAACTATGGCTACACCTTC. It specifies CATGEQANYGYTF.

V and J are TRBV18 and TRBJ1-5, with a weak D call TRBD1 (6 bases). V was cut by 6 bases and J by 0 bases, with 12 bases left in between. Germline V gene sequence: CDR1 KGHSH, CDR2 LQKENI. The CDR3 runs 15 residues. The chain's CDR3 is CASSEDRPSNQPQHF. CDR3 sequence (DNA): TGTGCCAGCTCCGAAGACAGGCCTAGCAATCAGCCCCAGCATTTT.

The CDR3 region has the DNA TGTGCCAGCAGTACAGCGAGGGGGACCTACTACGAGCAGTACTTC. Protein sequence: CASSTARGTYYEQYF. The V and J genes are TRBV27 and TRBJ2-7; the D gene is possibly TRBD1 (6 bases). This CDR3 has 15 residues. Germline V gene data show CDR1 as MNHEY and CDR2 as SMNVEV (reference sequence). The V end lost 5 bases, the J end lost 3 bases, and 17 bases lay between the germline ends.

The V and J genes are TRBV20-1 and TRBJ2-1, with TRBD2 identical over 7 bases. This CDR3 is built from 11 residues. Germline loops: CDR1 DFQATT, CDR2 SNEGSKA (reference sequence). The V gene end was trimmed by 3 bases and the J gene end by 10 bases; junction bases not matched to a gene: 3. The CDR3: CSASLGGEQFF. In DNA, the CDR3 is TGCAGTGCTAGTCTCGGGGGGGAGCAGTTCTTC.

J is TRBJ1-5 and V is TRBV19; 7 bases line up with TRBD1. Germline V gene data show CDR1 as LNHDA and CDR2 as SQIVND (reference sequence). The trim removed 2 bases at V and 7 bases at J, leaving 8 bases unmatched. This CDR3 is built from 15 residues. CDR3 in DNA: TGTGCCAGTAGTATAACCCGACAGGGAGGGCAGCCCCAGCATTTT. The encoded protein is CASSITRQGGQPQHF. Full variable domain (missing parts from reference TRBV19 and TRBJ1-5): DGGITQSPKYLFRKEGQNVTLSCEQNLNHDAMYWYRQDPGQGLRLIYYSQIVNDFQKGDIAEGYSVSREKKESFPLTVTSAQKNPTAFYLCASSITRQGGQPQHFGDGTRLSIL.

This clone was recorded once. The rearrangement links TRBV12-3 or TRBV12-4 to TRBJ1-2; D remains unclear. The CDR3 extends over 13 amino acids. Trimming took off 1 base at V and 3 bases at J, with 6 bases between the two ends. Here the CDR3 DNA reads TGTGCCAGCAGTTTAGTGGCGGACTATGGCTACACCTTC. This codes for CASSLVADYGYTF.

The rearrangement joins TRBV27 to TRBJ2-2, with D possibly matching TRBD1 (6 bases). CDR1 MNHEY and CDR2 SMNVEV come from the germline V gene (reference sequence). This CDR3 has 15 residues. V was cut by 6 bases and J by 7 bases, with 18 bases left in between. CDR3 in amino acids: CASRDYRAGSGELFF. CDR3 in DNA: TGTGCCAGCAGGGATTACAGGGCTGGGAGCGGGGAGCTGTTTTTT.

With respect to this clone: This sample includes further DNA sequences coding for the same CDR3. The chain recombines TRBV3-1 (or the pseudogene TRBV3-2) with TRBJ2-7; TRBD2 matches 7 bases. CDR1 is LGHDT and CDR2 is YNNKEL in the germline V gene (reference sequence). CDR3 size: 11 residues. Trimming at V came to 4 bases and at J to 7 bases, leaving 1 base not matched to a gene. CDR3 sequence: CASSPGGEQYF. The CDR3 nucleotides read TGTGCCAGCAGCCCGGGGGGAGAGCAGTACTTC.

CDR3 protein: CATSLTPQETQYF. Here the CDR3 DNA reads TGTGCCACCAGCTTGACACCCCAAGAGACCCAGTACTTC. The rearrangement joins TRBV15 to TRBJ2-5; D is unclear. The length of the CDR3 is 13 residues. CDR1 and CDR2 (germline): LNHNV, YYDKDF (reference sequence). The V and J ends lost 5 bases and 1 base respectively, with 8 bases between them.

The gene calls are TRBV28 and TRBJ1-2; D ambiguous. Looked up from germline, CDR1 is MDHEN and CDR2 is SYDVKM. V was trimmed by 4 bases and J by 4 bases, leaving 13 bases between them. The CDR3 runs 14 residues. The CDR3 coding sequence is TGTGCCAGCAGTTCGAGTGTTGTAAGCTATGGCTACACCTTC. Residues: CASSSSVVSYGYTF.